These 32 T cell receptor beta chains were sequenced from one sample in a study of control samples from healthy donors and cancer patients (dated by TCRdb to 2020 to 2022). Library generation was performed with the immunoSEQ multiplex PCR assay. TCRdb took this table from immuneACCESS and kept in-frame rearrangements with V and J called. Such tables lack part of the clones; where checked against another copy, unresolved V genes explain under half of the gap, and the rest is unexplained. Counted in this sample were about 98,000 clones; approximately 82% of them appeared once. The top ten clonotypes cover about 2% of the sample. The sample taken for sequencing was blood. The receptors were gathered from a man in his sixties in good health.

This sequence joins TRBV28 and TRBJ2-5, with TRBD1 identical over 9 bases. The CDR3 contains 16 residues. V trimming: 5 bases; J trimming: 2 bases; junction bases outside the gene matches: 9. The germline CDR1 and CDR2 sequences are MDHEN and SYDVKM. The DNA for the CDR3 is TGTGCCAGCAGTGGAGGGACAGGGATAGGTCAAGAGACCCAGTACTTC. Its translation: CASSGGTGIGQETQYF.

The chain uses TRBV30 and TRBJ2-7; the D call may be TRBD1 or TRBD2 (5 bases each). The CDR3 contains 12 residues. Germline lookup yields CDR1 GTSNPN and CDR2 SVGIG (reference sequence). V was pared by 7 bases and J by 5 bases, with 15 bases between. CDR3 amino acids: CASGRTGHEQYF. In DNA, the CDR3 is TGTGCCTCAGGGAGAACGGGGCACGAGCAGTACTTC.

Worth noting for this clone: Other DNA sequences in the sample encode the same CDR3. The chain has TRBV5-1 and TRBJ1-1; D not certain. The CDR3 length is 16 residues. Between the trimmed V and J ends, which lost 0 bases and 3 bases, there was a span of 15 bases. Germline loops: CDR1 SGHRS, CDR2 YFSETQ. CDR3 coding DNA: TGCGCCAGCAGCTTGGAAGGGCGGGGTGGGGACACTGAAGCTTTCTTT. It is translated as CASSLEGRGGDTEAFF.

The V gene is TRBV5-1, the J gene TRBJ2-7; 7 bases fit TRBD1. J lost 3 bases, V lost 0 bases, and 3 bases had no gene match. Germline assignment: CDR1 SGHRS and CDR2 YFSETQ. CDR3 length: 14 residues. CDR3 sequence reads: CASSLVGTDYEQYF. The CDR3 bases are TGCGCCAGCAGCTTGGTCGGGACAGACTACGAGCAGTACTTC.

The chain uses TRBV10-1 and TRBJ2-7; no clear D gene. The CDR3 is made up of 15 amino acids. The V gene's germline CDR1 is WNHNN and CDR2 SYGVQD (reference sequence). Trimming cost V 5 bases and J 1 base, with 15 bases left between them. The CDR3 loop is CASSRNRAVSYEQYF. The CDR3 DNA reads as TGCGCCAGCAGTAGAAATCGGGCGGTGTCCTACGAGCAGTACTTC.

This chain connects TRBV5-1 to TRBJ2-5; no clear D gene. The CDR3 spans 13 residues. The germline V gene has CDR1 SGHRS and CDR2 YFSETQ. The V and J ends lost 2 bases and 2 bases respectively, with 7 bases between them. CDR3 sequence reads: CASSFGLQETQYF. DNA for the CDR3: TGCGCCAGCAGCTTTGGGTTACAAGAGACCCAGTACTTC.

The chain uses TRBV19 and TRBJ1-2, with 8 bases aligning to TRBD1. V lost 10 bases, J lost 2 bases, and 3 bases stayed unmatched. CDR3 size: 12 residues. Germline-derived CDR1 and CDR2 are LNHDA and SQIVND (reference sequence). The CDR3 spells CATRQGNYGYTF. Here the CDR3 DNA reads TGTGCCACCAGACAGGGGAACTATGGCTACACCTTC.

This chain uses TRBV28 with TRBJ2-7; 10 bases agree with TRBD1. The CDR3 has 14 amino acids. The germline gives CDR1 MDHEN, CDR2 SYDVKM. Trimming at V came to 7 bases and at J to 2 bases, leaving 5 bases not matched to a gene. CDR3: CASTPGQGTYEQYF. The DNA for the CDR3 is TGTGCCAGCACCCCGGGACAGGGGACCTACGAGCAGTACTTC.

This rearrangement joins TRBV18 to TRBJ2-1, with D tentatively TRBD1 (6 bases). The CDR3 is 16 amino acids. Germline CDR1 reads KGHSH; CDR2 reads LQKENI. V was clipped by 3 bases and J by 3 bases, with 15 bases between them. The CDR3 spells CASSPDDRSFYNEQFF. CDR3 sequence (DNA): TGTGCCAGCTCACCCGACGACAGGTCCTTCTACAATGAGCAGTTCTTC.

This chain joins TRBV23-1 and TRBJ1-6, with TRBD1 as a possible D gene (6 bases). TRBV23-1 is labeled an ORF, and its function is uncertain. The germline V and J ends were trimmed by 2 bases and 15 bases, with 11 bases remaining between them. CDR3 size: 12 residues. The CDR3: CASSQRGGHLHF. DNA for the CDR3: TGCGCCAGCAGTCAACGAGGGGGACACCTCCACTTT.

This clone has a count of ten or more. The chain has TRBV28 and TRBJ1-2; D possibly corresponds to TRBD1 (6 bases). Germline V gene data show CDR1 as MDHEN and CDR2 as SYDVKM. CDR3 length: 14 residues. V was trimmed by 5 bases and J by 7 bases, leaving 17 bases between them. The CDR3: CASSTGLAFFGYTF. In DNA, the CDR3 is TGTGCCAGCAGTACAGGGTTAGCGTTCTTTGGCTACACCTTC.

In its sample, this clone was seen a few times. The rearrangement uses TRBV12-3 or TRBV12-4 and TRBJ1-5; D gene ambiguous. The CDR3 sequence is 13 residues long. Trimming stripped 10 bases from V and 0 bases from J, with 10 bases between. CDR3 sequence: CATRRYSNQPQHF. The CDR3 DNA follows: TGTGCCACGAGGCGGTATAGCAATCAGCCCCAGCATTTT.

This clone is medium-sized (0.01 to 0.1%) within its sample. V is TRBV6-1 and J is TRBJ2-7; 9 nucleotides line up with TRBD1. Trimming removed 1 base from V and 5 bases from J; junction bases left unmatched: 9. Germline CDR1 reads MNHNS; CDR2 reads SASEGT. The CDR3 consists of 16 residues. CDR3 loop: CASSEGEGTGTHEQYF. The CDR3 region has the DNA TGTGCCAGCAGTGAAGGGGAGGGGACAGGGACCCACGAGCAGTACTTC.

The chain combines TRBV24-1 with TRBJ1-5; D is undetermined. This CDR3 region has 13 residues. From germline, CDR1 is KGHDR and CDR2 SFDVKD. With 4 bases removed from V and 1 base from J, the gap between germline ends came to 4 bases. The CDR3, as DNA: TGTGCCACCAGTGAGGGCAGCAATCAGCCCCAGCATTTT. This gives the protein CATSEGSNQPQHF.

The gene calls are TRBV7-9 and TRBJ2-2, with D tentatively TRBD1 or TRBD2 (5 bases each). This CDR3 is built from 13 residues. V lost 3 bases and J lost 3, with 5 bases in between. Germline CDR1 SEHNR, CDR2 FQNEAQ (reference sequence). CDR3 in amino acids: CASSLGDTGELFF. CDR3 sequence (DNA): TGTGCCAGCAGCTTGGGGGACACCGGGGAGCTGTTTTTT.

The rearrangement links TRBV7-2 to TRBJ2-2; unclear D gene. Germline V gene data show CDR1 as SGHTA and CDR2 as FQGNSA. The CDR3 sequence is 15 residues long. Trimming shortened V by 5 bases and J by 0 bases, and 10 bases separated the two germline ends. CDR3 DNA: TGTGCCAGCAGCCAGGCCCTAACGAACACCGGGGAGCTGTTTTTT. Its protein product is CASSQALTNTGELFF.

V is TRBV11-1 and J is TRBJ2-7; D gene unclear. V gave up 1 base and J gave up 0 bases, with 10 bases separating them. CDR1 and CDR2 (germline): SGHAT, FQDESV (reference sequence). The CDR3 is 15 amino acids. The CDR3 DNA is TGTGCCAGCAGCTTAGAAGGCGCCATCTCCTACGAGCAGTACTTC. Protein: CASSLEGAISYEQYF.

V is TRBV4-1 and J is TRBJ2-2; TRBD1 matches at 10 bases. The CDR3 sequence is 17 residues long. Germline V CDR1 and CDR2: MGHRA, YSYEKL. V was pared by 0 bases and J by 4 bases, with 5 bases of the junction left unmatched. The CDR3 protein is CASSQDVRTGGTGELFF. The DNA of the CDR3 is TGCGCCAGCAGCCAAGATGTCCGGACAGGGGGCACCGGGGAGCTGTTTTTT.

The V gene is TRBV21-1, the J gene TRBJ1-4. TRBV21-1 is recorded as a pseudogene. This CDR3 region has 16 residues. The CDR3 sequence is CASSLPGAATNEKLFF. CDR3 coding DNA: TGTGCCAGCAGCCTTCCGGGGGCCGCAACTAATGAAAAACTGTTTTTT.

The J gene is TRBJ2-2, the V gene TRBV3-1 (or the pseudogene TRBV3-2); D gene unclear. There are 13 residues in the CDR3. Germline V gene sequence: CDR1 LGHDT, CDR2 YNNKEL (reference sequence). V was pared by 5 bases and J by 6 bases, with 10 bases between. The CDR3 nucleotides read TGTGCCAGCAGCTATAGACGGGCCGGGGAGCTGTTTTTT. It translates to CASSYRRAGELFF.

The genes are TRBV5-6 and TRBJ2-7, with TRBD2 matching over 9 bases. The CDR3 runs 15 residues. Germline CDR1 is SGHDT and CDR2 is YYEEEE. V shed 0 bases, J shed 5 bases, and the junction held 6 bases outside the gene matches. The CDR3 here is CASSLGASGVNEQYF. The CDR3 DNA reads TGTGCCAGCAGCTTGGGGGCTAGCGGGGTAAACGAGCAGTACTTC.

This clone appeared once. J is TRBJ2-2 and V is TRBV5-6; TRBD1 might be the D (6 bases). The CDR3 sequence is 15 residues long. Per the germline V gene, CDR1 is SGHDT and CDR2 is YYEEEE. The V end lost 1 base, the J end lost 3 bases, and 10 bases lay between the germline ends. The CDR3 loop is CASSLPQGHTGELFF. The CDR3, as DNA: TGTGCCAGCAGCTTGCCCCAGGGGCACACCGGGGAGCTGTTTTTT.

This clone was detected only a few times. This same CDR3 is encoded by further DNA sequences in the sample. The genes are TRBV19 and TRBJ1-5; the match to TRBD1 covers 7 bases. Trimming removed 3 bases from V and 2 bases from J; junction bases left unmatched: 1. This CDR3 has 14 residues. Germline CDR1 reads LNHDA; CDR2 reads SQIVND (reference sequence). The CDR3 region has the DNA TGTGCCAGTAGTATCGACAGGGGCAATCAGCCCCAGCATTTT. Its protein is CASSIDRGNQPQHF.

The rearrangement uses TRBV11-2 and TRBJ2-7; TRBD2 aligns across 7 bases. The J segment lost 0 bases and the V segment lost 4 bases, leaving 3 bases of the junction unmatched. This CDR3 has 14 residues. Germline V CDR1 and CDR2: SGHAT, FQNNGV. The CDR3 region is CASSSGLFSYEQYF. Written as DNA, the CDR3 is TGTGCCAGCAGCTCGGGACTATTCTCCTACGAGCAGTACTTC.

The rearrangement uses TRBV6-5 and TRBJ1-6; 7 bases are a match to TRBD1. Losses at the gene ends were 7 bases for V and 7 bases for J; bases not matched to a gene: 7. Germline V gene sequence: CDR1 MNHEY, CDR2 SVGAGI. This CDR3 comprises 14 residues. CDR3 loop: CASNPGGGNSPLHF. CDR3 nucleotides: TGTGCCAGCAACCCAGGGGGAGGGAATTCACCCCTCCACTTT.

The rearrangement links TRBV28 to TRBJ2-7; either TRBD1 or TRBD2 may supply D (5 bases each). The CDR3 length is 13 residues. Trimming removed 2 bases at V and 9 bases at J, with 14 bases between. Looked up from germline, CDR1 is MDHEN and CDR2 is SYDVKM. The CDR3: CASSLGRERGQYF. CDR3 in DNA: TGTGCCAGCAGTTTAGGCAGGGAGAGGGGGCAGTACTTC.

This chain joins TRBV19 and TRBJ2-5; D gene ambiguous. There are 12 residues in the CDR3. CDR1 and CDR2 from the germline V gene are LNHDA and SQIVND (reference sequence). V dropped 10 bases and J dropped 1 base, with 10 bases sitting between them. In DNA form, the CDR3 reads TGTGCCACAAACAGTATCCAAGAGACCCAGTACTTC. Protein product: CATNSIQETQYF. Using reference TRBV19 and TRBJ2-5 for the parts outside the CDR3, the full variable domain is DGGITQSPKYLFRKEGQNVTLSCEQNLNHDAMYWYRQDPGQGLRLIYYSQIVNDFQKGDIAEGYSVSREKKESFPLTVTSAQKNPTAFYLCATNSIQETQYFGPGTRLLVL.

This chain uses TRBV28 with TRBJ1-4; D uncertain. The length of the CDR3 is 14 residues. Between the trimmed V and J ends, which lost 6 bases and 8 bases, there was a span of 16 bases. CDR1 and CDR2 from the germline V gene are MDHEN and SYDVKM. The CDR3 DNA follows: TGTGCCAGCAGGATAAGCGGGAGTTTAGAAAAACTGTTTTTT. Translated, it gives CASRISGSLEKLFF.

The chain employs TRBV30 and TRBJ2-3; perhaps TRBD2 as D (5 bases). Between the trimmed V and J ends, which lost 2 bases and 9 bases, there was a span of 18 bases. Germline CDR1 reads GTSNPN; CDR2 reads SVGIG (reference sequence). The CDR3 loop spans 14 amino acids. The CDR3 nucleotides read TGTGCCTGGAGTCCCCCGTCCCGGACTGAAACGCAGTATTTT. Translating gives CAWSPPSRTETQYF.

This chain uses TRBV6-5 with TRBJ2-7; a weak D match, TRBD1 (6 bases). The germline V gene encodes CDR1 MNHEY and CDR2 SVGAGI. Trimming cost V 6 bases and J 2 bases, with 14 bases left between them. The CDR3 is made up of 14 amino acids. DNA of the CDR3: TGTGCCAGCAGATACACAGGGAGAACCTACGAGCAGTACTTC. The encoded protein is CASRYTGRTYEQYF.

Written as DNA, the CDR3 is TGTGCCAGCTCACAGCCCGGACTAGTCAAAGAGACCCAGTACTTC. It specifies CASSQPGLVKETQYF. The rearrangement uses TRBV18 and TRBJ2-5, with TRBD2 identical over 7 bases. With 4 bases clipped from V and 3 bases from J, the junction kept 8 bases outside the gene matches. Germline CDR1 KGHSH, CDR2 LQKENI. The CDR3 runs to 15 residues.

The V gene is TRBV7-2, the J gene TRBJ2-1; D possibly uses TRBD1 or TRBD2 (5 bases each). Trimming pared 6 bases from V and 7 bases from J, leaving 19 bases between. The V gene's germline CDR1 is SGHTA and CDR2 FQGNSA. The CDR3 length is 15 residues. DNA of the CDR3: TGTGCCAGCAGTCGCAGCCGGGGCCGGGGAAATGAGCAGTTCTTC. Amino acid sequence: CASSRSRGRGNEQFF.